This T cell receptor (beta chain) was sequenced for a study of T cell repertoires in cytomegalovirus infection. Study at large: As its CMV epitopes, the study selected recently identified HLA-C-restricted and well-studied HLA-B-restricted targets. Public TCR beta signature analysis indicated the presence of both CMV infection and matching HLA type. Study-wide results and limits: Individuals carrying CMV plus the relevant HLA were identified by cumulative frequency of public TCR beta families.

TCRdb passed the reads through MiXCR, listing each CDR3 protein once. The table includes 400,000 to 600,000 distinct CDR3 sequences, about 39% detected once. With respect to this clonotype: Its antigen is not identified.

CDR1 is MGHRA, CDR2 YSYEKL, per germline. V was trimmed by 0 bases and J by 8 bases, leaving 15 bases between them. The CDR3 is made up of 15 amino acids. The chain links TRBV4-1 to TRBJ2-3; D unclear. The sample consisted of cultured PBMCs, taken from culture after CMV antigen stimulation. The source of this sequence is a human donor in good health (CMV status not recorded). Some clones in this sample may be carry-over from other donors' samples. CDR3 coding DNA: TGCGCCAGCAGCCAAGAATCCTTCGGCGGTACTACGCAGTATTTT. Protein: CASSQESFGGTTQYF.